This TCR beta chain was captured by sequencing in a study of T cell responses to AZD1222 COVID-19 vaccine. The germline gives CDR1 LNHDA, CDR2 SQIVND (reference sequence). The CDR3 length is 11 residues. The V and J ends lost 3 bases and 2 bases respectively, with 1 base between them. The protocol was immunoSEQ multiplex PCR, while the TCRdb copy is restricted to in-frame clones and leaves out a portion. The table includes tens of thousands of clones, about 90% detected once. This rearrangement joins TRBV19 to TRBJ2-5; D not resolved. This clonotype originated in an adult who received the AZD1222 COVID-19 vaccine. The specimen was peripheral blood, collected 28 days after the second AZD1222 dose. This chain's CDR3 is CASSIQETQYF. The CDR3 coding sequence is TGTGCCAGTAGTATTCAAGAGACCCAGTACTTC.